A selection of T cell receptor beta chains follows, all from one sample in a study of neurological immune-mediated disorders. Using its own MiXCR run on the 5' RACE reads, TCRdb lists one record per CDR3 protein. The table has tens of thousands of distinct CDR3 sequences, 2% to 3% seen once; the top ten hold 1.1%. Sequencing was done on a sample of PBMCs. All receptors come from a woman in her twenties or thirties with multiple sclerosis. Each CDR3 is given with its conserved first and last residue. The D gene is left open where the match is weak. Not all rows give a size; the values are once, few, many and, for expanded clones, a class.

>TRBJ1-5|15|TRBV7-2|many|NA
TGTGCCAGCAGCTTTGATGGGGGAGGCAATCAGCCCCAGCATTTT
CASSFDGGGNQPQHF
>TRBJ1-1|13|TRBV24-1|many|NA
TGTGCCACCAGTGAGGGTGGGGGACTTGAAGCTTTCTTT
CATSEGGGLEAFF
>TRBJ2-1|14|TRBV29-1|many|TRBD2
TGCAGCGTTGTCGCTAGCGGGATCTACAATGAGCAGTTCTTC
CSVVASGIYNEQFF
>TRBJ1-4|12|TRBV20-1|few|TRBD1
TGCAGTGCTCCGGGACAGGATGAAAAACTGTTTTTT
CSAPGQDEKLFF
>TRBJ1-2|13|TRBV5-8|many|NA
TGTGCCAGCAGTAGGACAGCAGACTATGGCTACACCTTC
CASSRTADYGYTF
>TRBJ2-1|13|TRBV24-1|NA|NA
TGTGCCACCAGTGATTTCTGGTACAATGAGCAGTTCTTC
CATSDFWYNEQFF
>TRBJ2-5|13|TRBV20-1|once|NA
TGCAGTGCTAGACAGGACAGCCAAGAGACCCAGTACTTC
CSARQDSQETQYF
>TRBJ2-7|13|TRBV7-8|many|NA
TGTGCCAGCAGCTTATTCCTGGGCTACGAGCAGTACTTC
CASSLFLGYEQYF
>TRBJ2-7|16|TRBV28|many|NA
TGTGCCAGCAGGGGGGTACGGGGAGAAAACTCCTACGAGCAGTACTTC
CASRGVRGENSYEQYF
>TRBJ2-2|16|TRBV12-3/TRBV12-4|many|TRBD2
TGTGCCAGCAGTCCTTCGGCGGGAGCGAACACCGGGGAGCTGTTTTTT
CASSPSAGANTGELFF
>TRBJ1-5|14|TRBV6-6|many|NA
TGTGCCAGCAGTTATGGGCAGGAGAGCCAGCCCCAGCATTTT
CASSYGQESQPQHF
>TRBJ2-2|18|TRBV7-2|many|TRBD2
TGTGCCAGCAGCTTAGCGGCATTAGCGGGAGTAATCACCGGGGAGCTGTTTTTT
CASSLAALAGVITGELFF
>TRBJ2-2|16|TRBV7-2|many|NA
TGTGCCAGCAGCTTAGTATGGGGACCGAACACCGGGGAGCTGTTTTTT
CASSLVWGPNTGELFF
>TRBJ1-1|15|TRBV29-1|many|NA
TGCAGCGTCAAGAAGGGGTGGCCGAAGGACACTGAAGCTTTCTTT
CSVKKGWPKDTEAFF
>TRBJ2-1|17|TRBV20-1|many|TRBD2
TGCAGTGCTAGACCCATGACCGGGACTAGCGCCAACAATGAGCAGTTCTTC
CSARPMTGTSANNEQFF
>TRBJ2-2|16|TRBV7-9|once|NA
TGTGCCAGCAGCTTAGTAGGGGGACTGAACACCGGGGAGCTGTTTTTT
CASSLVGGLNTGELFF
>TRBJ1-1|13|TRBV7-2|many|NA
TGTGCCAGCAGCTTAGTGGAAAACACTGAAGCTTTCTTT
CASSLVENTEAFF
>TRBJ2-3|14|TRBV6-6|many|NA
TGTGCCAGCAGCGCCGTGGGTTTCGCAGATACGCAGTATTTT
CASSAVGFADTQYF
>TRBJ1-1|15|TRBV7-2|many|NA
TGTGCCAGCAGCTTCCGAATTAACAGGGCTACTGAAGCTTTCTTT
CASSFRINRATEAFF
>TRBJ2-7|14|TRBV20-1|many|NA
TGCAGTGCTAGAGGGGGATCAAGCTCCTACGAGCAGTACTTC
CSARGGSSSYEQYF
>TRBJ2-2|15|TRBV7-2|many|TRBD1
TGTGCCAGCACCCAGCCGGGACAGGGTGCCGGGGAGCTGTTTTTT
CASTQPGQGAGELFF
>TRBJ2-3|12|TRBV5-1|large|NA
TGCGCCAGCAGCTTAGACACAGATACGCAGTATTTT
CASSLDTDTQYF
>TRBJ2-1|15|TRBV6-1|many|NA
TGTGCCAGCAGTGAAGATGTGGGATCCTACAATGAGCAGTTCTTC
CASSEDVGSYNEQFF
>TRBJ2-1|14|TRBV27|few|TRBD2
TGTGCCAGCAATCCTCCGGCGGGGGATCATGAGCAGTTCTTC
CASNPPAGDHEQFF
>TRBJ2-5|17|TRBV11-2|many|TRBD1
TGTGCCAGCAGCTTGGGACCCGGGACAGGGGGACGAGAGACCCAGTACTTC
CASSLGPGTGGRETQYF
>TRBJ1-1|13|TRBV7-2|many|NA
TGTGCCACCGGCCTAGGTCCGGACACTGAAGCTTTCTTT
CATGLGPDTEAFF
>TRBJ2-1|11|TRBV12-3/TRBV12-4|many|NA
TGTGCCAGCAGAATTATCAATGAGCAGTTCTTC
CASRIINEQFF
>TRBJ2-1|17|TRBV5-1|many|TRBD1
TGCGCCAGCAGCTTGGGACAGGGGTCTAGATCCTACAATGAGCAGTTCTTC
CASSLGQGSRSYNEQFF
>TRBJ2-2|15|TRBV7-9|many|NA
TGTGCCAGCAGCTTAGTCTCGGGGGACACCGGGGAGCTGTTTTTT
CASSLVSGDTGELFF
>TRBJ1-1|12|TRBV10-1|many|NA
TGCGCCAGCAGTGACCGATACACTGAAGCTTTCTTT
CASSDRYTEAFF
>TRBJ2-6|19|TRBV25-1|many|NA
TGTGCCAGCAGTGATCCTGTTGGAGACAGCCACTCTGGGGCCAACGTCCTGACTTTC
CASSDPVGDSHSGANVLTF
>TRBJ1-6|13|TRBV20-1|many|NA
TGCAGTGCTAGAGATGAGGGTGGGTCACCCCTCCACTTT
CSARDEGGSPLHF
>TRBJ2-4|15|TRBV5-1|many|NA
TGCGCCAGCAGCCCAGGGGGGGCGACCAAAAACATTCAGTACTTC
CASSPGGATKNIQYF